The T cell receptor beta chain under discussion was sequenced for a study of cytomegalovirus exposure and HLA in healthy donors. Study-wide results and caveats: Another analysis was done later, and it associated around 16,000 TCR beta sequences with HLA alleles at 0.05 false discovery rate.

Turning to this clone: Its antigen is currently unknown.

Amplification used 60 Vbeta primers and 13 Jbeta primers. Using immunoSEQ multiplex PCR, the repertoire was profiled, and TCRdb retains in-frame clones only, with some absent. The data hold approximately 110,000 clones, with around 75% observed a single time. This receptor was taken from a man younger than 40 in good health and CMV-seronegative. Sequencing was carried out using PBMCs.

As DNA, the CDR3 is TGCGCCAGCAGCCAAGAGCCGGGCTCTGGAAACACCATATATTTT. Residues: CASSQEPGSGNTIYF. The rearrangement joins TRBV4-1 to TRBJ1-3; D is uncertain. The V end lost 0 bases, the J end lost 0 bases, and 6 bases lay between the germline ends. Germline loops: CDR1 MGHRA, CDR2 YSYEKL. The CDR3 loop spans 15 amino acids.